The text below deals with one T cell receptor (beta chain). Generated by immunoSEQ multiplex PCR, the TCRdb table keeps only in-frame clones and is missing some. The sample shows over 120,000 clones, around 91% of them seen only once. V lost 2 bases and J 4 bases, leaving 12 bases between the germline ends. This CDR3 is built from 14 residues. CDR1 and CDR2 (germline): SGDLS, YYNGEE. The data belong to a study of T cell responses to AZD1222 COVID-19 vaccine. V gene TRBV9 combines with J gene TRBJ1-1, with D perhaps matching TRBD1 (5 bases). Sequencing was performed on peripheral blood, taken on day 0 of AZD1222 vaccination. This TCR was recovered from an adult in good health. CDR3 sequence reads: CASSVQGQGTEAFF. CDR3 sequence (DNA): TGTGCCAGCAGCGTTCAGGGCCAGGGCACTGAAGCTTTCTTT.